The sample holds a few counts of the clone carrying this TCR beta chain. Its specificity is not known. The J segment lost 5 bases and the V segment lost 0 bases, leaving 4 bases of the junction unmatched. Germline-derived CDR1 and CDR2 are SGDLS and YYNGEE. The CDR3 is made up of 15 amino acids. The data were taken from a study of regulatory T cells in long-lasting Graves disease. Time point specified: persistent/refractory GD, antithyroid drugs over 5 years with positive TRAb. PBMCs provided the RNA from which the TCR library was made. Through Arm-PCR of CDR3 regions and iRepertoire HTBI primers, TCR beta libraries were built. TCRdb independently ran MiXCR on the multiplex PCR reads; one entry per CDR3 protein. The sample yields about 290,000 distinct CDR3 sequences, under 25% seen once. Regarding the study as a whole: A greater number of public clonotypes (over 2,500) was shared by persistent patients than by new patients (around 960).

This receptor was taken from a female donor with Graves disease. This specimen was peripheral blood mononuclear cells (PBMCs), taken when the disease was refractory, from a patient treated with antithyroid drugs. The V call is TRBV9, the J call TRBJ2-7, with 11 bases identical to TRBD1. CDR3 amino acids: CASSVAGTGGHEQYF. CDR3 bases: TGTGCCAGCAGCGTAGCCGGGACAGGGGGGCACGAGCAGTACTTC.